Below are 10 T cell receptor beta chains sequenced from a single sample in a study of blood T cell repertoires in COVID-19. This table comes from immunoSEQ multiplex PCR, and its TCRdb copy is limited to in-frame clones, with some not included. The sample gives about 440,000 clones, about 87% of which show up once; over 9.5% is in the top ten. Sequenced input: peripheral blood. The receptor source for this set is a woman aged 50 to 60 with COVID-19, enrolled during active disease.

V and J are TRBV12-3 or TRBV12-4 and TRBJ1-1; 8 nucleotides agree with TRBD1. This CDR3 contains 13 residues. Losses at the gene ends were 8 bases for V and 4 bases for J; bases not matched to a gene: 6. Here the CDR3 reads CASVQGEGTEAFF. In nucleotides, the CDR3 is TGTGCCAGCGTACAGGGGGAGGGCACTGAAGCTTTCTTT.

The chain joins TRBV9 to TRBJ1-3; D is perhaps TRBD1 (6 bases). This CDR3 spans 15 amino acids. Germline assignment: CDR1 SGDLS and CDR2 YYNGEE. V dropped 0 bases and J dropped 0 bases, with 7 bases sitting between them. The CDR3 bases are TGTGCCAGCAGCGTAGGAGGGGGCTCTGGAAACACCATATATTTT. Its protein product is CASSVGGGSGNTIYF.

This clone was seen only a few times. V and J are TRBV4-2 and TRBJ1-3; tentative D call: TRBD1 (6 bases). Germline CDR1 and CDR2: LGHNA and YNFKEQ. With 4 bases removed from V and 8 bases from J, the gap between germline ends came to 18 bases. CDR3 length: 15 residues. The CDR3 spells CASSLLGTPGDTIYF. The CDR3 DNA is TGTGCCAGCAGCCTGCTTGGGACCCCAGGGGACACCATATATTTT.

The DNA of the CDR3 is TGTGCCAGCATCGGCCAGGGTAATTCACCCCTCCACTTT. Encoded protein: CASIGQGNSPLHF. The chain uses TRBV2 and TRBJ1-6; possibly TRBD1 for D (5 bases). Germline CDR1 and CDR2: SNHLY and FYNNEI. This CDR3 has 13 amino acids. V lost 7 bases and J lost 6, with 10 bases in between.

As concerns this clone: The junction does not match germline at one end; this may be a read error. The gene calls are TRBV19 and TRBJ1-1, with D maybe TRBD1 (5 bases). This CDR3 contains 13 residues. Germline CDR1 and CDR2: LNHDA and SQIVND (reference sequence). CDR3 in DNA: TGTGCCAGTAGTACCACCGAGGGACTACCTTCCGAATTT. Residues: CASSTTEGLPSEF.

The chain carries TRBV30 and TRBJ2-1; 8 bases match TRBD1. Germline V gene data show CDR1 as GTSNPN and CDR2 as SVGIG (reference sequence). Trimming cost V 2 bases and J 6 bases; bases outside gene matches: 6. The length of the CDR3 is 14 residues. The CDR3 loop is CAWSSQGVGNEQFF. The CDR3 DNA sequence: TGTGCCTGGAGTTCACAGGGGGTGGGCAATGAGCAGTTCTTC.

The chain is built from TRBV3-1 (or the pseudogene TRBV3-2) and TRBJ1-1; perhaps TRBD1 as D (5 bases). Deletions cut 2 bases from V and 8 bases from J, with 12 bases between. The CDR3 has 13 amino acids. Germline V gene data show CDR1 as LGHDT and CDR2 as YNNKEL (reference sequence). CDR3 protein: CASSQWEGFEAFF. DNA of the CDR3: TGTGCCAGCAGCCAATGGGAGGGGTTCGAAGCTTTCTTT.

Points on this clone: This same CDR3 is encoded by further DNA sequences in the sample. The chain employs TRBV12-3 or TRBV12-4 and TRBJ1-5; tentative D call: TRBD1 (5 bases). The CDR3 is 13 amino acids. Trimming took off 3 bases at V and 6 bases at J, with 9 bases between the two ends. CDR3: CASSLGGGQPQHF. Here the CDR3 DNA reads TGTGCCAGCAGTTTGGGGGGAGGTCAGCCCCAGCATTTT.

J is TRBJ2-7 and V is TRBV18; tentative D call: TRBD2 (7 bases). The ends were cut back, 3 bases at V and 3 bases at J, with 15 bases in the middle. This CDR3 has 15 residues. Germline values: CDR1 KGHSH, CDR2 LQKENI. CDR3 in amino acids: CASSPGGAYNYEQYF. The DNA of the CDR3 is TGTGCCAGCTCACCGGGGGGGGCCTACAACTACGAGCAGTACTTC.

In nucleotides, the CDR3 is TGTGCTAGTGGGAGGGTACTGTACGAGCAGTACTTC. Translated: CASGRVLYEQYF. The rearrangement joins TRBV12-5 to TRBJ2-7; tentatively, D is TRBD2 (5 bases). The V end lost 6 bases, the J end lost 4 bases, and 10 bases lay between the germline ends. The CDR3 extends over 12 amino acids. The V gene's germline CDR1 is LGHNT and CDR2 FRNRAP.